These 25 T cell receptor beta chains were all obtained from the same sample, sequenced in a study of shared clonotypes between healthy human individuals (TCRdb year 2020). The library was prepared using the immunoSEQ multiplex PCR assay. TCRdb limited this immuneACCESS table to in-frame rearrangements with V and J called. A share of clones is missing; checked studies link under half to unresolved V genes, and the rest is unexplained. For this sample the table gives fewer than 2.5 million clones, of which 93% were detected only once. The top ten clones comprise 0.35% to 0.45% of the sample. The sample taken for sequencing was naive CD4+ T cells from PBMCs. The intended sense of this specimen's cell subset or site label: CD45RA+ positively selected. Receptors were obtained from a man between 18 and 29 years old in good health. Some clones in this sample may be carry-over from other donors' samples.

The rearrangement links TRBV6-6 to TRBJ1-3, with D uncertain. The CDR3 has 14 residues. CDR1 MNHNY and CDR2 SVGAGI come from the germline V gene (reference sequence). V was trimmed by 9 bases and J by 0 bases, leaving 12 bases between them. Here the CDR3 reads CASNDGPSGNTIYF. The CDR3 DNA follows: TGTGCCAGTAACGACGGTCCCTCTGGAAACACCATATATTTT.

The chain recombines TRBV27 with TRBJ2-2; TRBD1 is a possible D gene (5 bases). CDR3 length equals 19 residues. Trimming left V 0 bases short and J 0 bases short, with 17 bases between. The germline V gene has CDR1 MNHEY and CDR2 SMNVEV (reference sequence). The CDR3 reads CASSLSAGSVLSNTGELFF. For the CDR3, the DNA is TGTGCCAGCAGTTTATCGGCAGGGTCGGTCCTATCGAACACCGGGGAGCTGTTTTTT.

This chain links TRBV11-2 with TRBJ2-1; maybe TRBD2 (6 bases). Germline V gene lookup returns CDR1 SGHAT and CDR2 FQNNGV. Trimming took off 6 bases at V and 5 bases at J, with 23 bases between the two ends. The CDR3 runs 17 residues. The CDR3: CASRPIRGAGRNNEQFF. CDR3 sequence (DNA): TGTGCCAGCAGACCCATCCGGGGTGCGGGGCGAAACAATGAGCAGTTCTTC.

This clone occurred once. This sequence joins TRBV9 and TRBJ2-3, with D hard to call. Trimming left V 4 bases short and J 2 bases short, with 11 bases between. The germline CDR1 and CDR2 sequences are SGDLS and YYNGEE. The CDR3 sequence is 14 residues long. For the CDR3, the DNA is TGTGCCAGCAGCACCTATCCGGCCACAGATACGCAGTATTTT. This encodes CASSTYPATDTQYF.

The chain is built from TRBV29-1 and TRBJ2-1; 13 bases line up with TRBD2. The CDR3 loop spans 15 amino acids. CDR1 is SQVTM and CDR2 is ANQGSEA in the germline V gene. V lost 7 bases, J lost 1 base, and 4 bases stayed unmatched. This CDR3 reads CSARTSGRSYNEQFF. For the CDR3, the DNA is TGCAGCGCACGGACTAGCGGGAGATCCTACAATGAGCAGTTCTTC.

This clone was observed a single time. This chain's CDR3 is CASSPRGPAYEQYF. The CDR3, as DNA: TGTGCCAGCAGTCCGAGGGGCCCCGCCTACGAGCAGTACTTC. This chain uses TRBV28 with TRBJ2-5, with D perhaps TRBD1 or TRBD2 (5 bases each). The J call may not be correct, given that the DNA end is closer to TRBJ2-7. CDR1 is MDHEN, CDR2 SYDVKM, per germline. This CDR3 spans 14 amino acids.

Of note for this clone: One end of the junction is discordant with germline, which a read error may explain. The chain recombines TRBV7-6 with TRBJ1-5, with 9 bases aligning to TRBD1. This CDR3 contains 17 residues. Germline-derived CDR1 and CDR2 are SGHVS and FNYEAQ. The CDR3 sequence: CASRLEVRDRGNQPQHF. Here the CDR3 DNA reads TGTGCCAGCAGGTTAGAGGTCCGGGACAGGGGCAATCAGCCCCAGCATTTT.

The chain uses TRBV6-5 and TRBJ1-3; 9 bases align to TRBD1. The CDR3 contains 15 residues. With V trimmed by 7 bases and J by 11 bases, 15 bases remained unmatched. Germline CDR1 MNHEY, CDR2 SVGAGI. This CDR3 reads CASTRGQGLGLPIYF. In DNA form, the CDR3 reads TGTGCCAGCACCCGGGGACAGGGCCTGGGATTACCCATATATTTT.

The chain couples TRBV19 to TRBJ2-7, with D hard to call. Between the trimmed V and J ends, which lost 4 bases and 0 bases, there was a span of 16 bases. The germline CDR1 and CDR2 sequences are LNHDA and SQIVND (reference sequence). The CDR3 has 16 amino acids. This CDR3 is CASSRLGQASSYEQYF. CDR3 bases: TGTGCCAGTAGTAGACTGGGTCAGGCAAGCTCCTACGAGCAGTACTTC.

This rearrangement joins TRBV9 to TRBJ1-4; TRBD1 matches at 7 bases. The CDR3 is 15 residues long. Germline V lookup: CDR1 SGDLS, CDR2 YYNGEE. V lost 4 bases and J lost 3; bases outside the gene matches: 6. CDR3: CASSLAGGPNEKLFF. The CDR3 DNA reads TGTGCCAGCAGCTTAGCAGGGGGTCCTAATGAAAAACTGTTTTTT. The entire variable domain, with the rest obtained from reference TRBV9 and TRBJ1-4, is as follows: DSGVTQTPKHLITATGQRVTLRCSPRSGDLSVYWYQQSLDQGLQFLIQYYNGEERAKGNILERFSAQQFPDLHSELNLSSLELGDSALYFCASSLAGGPNEKLFFGSGTQLSVL.

The gene calls are TRBV5-1 and TRBJ2-5; weak D call: TRBD2 (6 bases). The CDR3 is made up of 16 amino acids. Trimming shortened V by 0 bases and J by 7 bases, and 19 bases separated the two germline ends. CDR1 and CDR2 (germline): SGHRS, YFSETQ. The CDR3 loop is CASSLAVRDSAGTQYF. In nucleotides, the CDR3 is TGCGCCAGCAGCTTGGCGGTACGGGACTCGGCGGGGACCCAGTACTTC.

V usage is TRBV7-2 and J usage is TRBJ2-3; 7 positions match TRBD2. This CDR3 is built from 17 residues. In germline, CDR1 is SGHTA, CDR2 FQGNSA. V lost 4 bases to trimming and J lost 0 bases; unmatched junction nucleotides: 10. The CDR3 is CASSWDLLASSTDTQYF. The DNA for the CDR3 is TGTGCCAGCAGCTGGGATCTACTAGCGTCTAGCACAGATACGCAGTATTTT.

This chain joins TRBV28 and TRBJ1-2; D is undetermined. Trimming stripped 2 bases from V and 0 bases from J, with 7 bases between. The germline V gene has CDR1 MDHEN and CDR2 SYDVKM. The CDR3 has 14 residues. Written as DNA, the CDR3 is TGTGCCAGCAGTTTACACAGTCCTAACTATGGCTACACCTTC. The encoded protein is CASSLHSPNYGYTF.

The chain links TRBV7-3 to TRBJ2-1, with TRBD1 as a possible D gene (5 bases). Germline lookup yields CDR1 SGHTA and CDR2 FQGTGA. V was cut by 5 bases and J by 3 bases, with 14 bases left in between. The CDR3 spans 15 residues. CDR3 loop: CASSRGQNFYNEQFF. The CDR3 region has the DNA TGTGCCAGCAGCCGCGGACAAAACTTCTACAATGAGCAGTTCTTC.

V and J are TRBV2 and TRBJ2-7; 9 nucleotides agree with TRBD2. This CDR3 is built from 13 residues. The germline V gene encodes CDR1 SNHLY and CDR2 FYNNEI. Losses at the gene ends were 6 bases for V and 5 bases for J; bases not matched to a gene: 5. CDR3 loop: CASSQTSGNEQYF. CDR3 DNA: TGTGCCAGCAGCCAGACTAGCGGAAACGAGCAGTACTTC.

The CDR3 sequence: CASAKSRAPGETQYF. The CDR3 nucleotides read TGTGCCAGCGCCAAAAGCCGAGCCCCGGGGGAGACCCAGTACTTC. This chain links TRBV2 with TRBJ2-5, with D perhaps TRBD2 (5 bases). CDR1 and CDR2 (germline): SNHLY, FYNNEI. Trimming shortened V by 8 bases and J by 5 bases, and 21 bases separated the two germline ends. This CDR3 is built from 15 residues. The entire variable domain, with the rest obtained from reference TRBV2 and TRBJ2-5, is as follows: EPEVTQTPSHQVTQMGQEVILRCVPISNHLYFYWYRQILGQKVEFLVSFYNNEISEKSEIFDDQFSVERPDGSNFTLKIRSTKLEDSAMYFCASAKSRAPGETQYFGPGTRLLVL.

The rearrangement links TRBV7-3 to TRBJ2-7; D might be TRBD1 (6 bases). Germline V gives CDR1 SGHTA, CDR2 FQGTGA. The CDR3 length is 13 residues. The germline V and J ends were trimmed by 6 bases and 2 bases, with 11 bases remaining between them. CDR3: CASSAGATYEQYF. The CDR3 nucleotides read TGTGCCAGCAGTGCAGGGGCTACCTACGAGCAGTACTTC.

The chain employs TRBV5-1 and TRBJ2-7, with D perhaps TRBD1 (6 bases). V was trimmed by 0 bases and J by 2 bases, leaving 12 bases between them. Germline CDR1 is SGHRS and CDR2 is YFSETQ. The CDR3 loop spans 15 amino acids. CDR3 coding DNA: TGCGCCAGCAGCTTGGAAGGGACAAATACCTACGAGCAGTACTTC. Amino acids: CASSLEGTNTYEQYF.

The chain recombines TRBV6-1 with TRBJ1-1; 10 bases are shared with TRBD1. The CDR3 is 15 amino acids. After removal of 2 bases from V and 8 bases from J, the junction contained 8 bases not matched to a gene. Germline CDR1 and CDR2: MNHNS and SASEGT. In DNA, the CDR3 is TGTGCCAGCAGTGAAATGGACAGGGGGGGAGTAGAAGCTTTCTTT. This gives the protein CASSEMDRGGVEAFF.

The chain recombines TRBV10-3 with TRBJ1-4; D possibly corresponds to TRBD1 (5 bases). The V and J ends lost 1 base and 7 bases respectively, with 13 bases between them. Per the germline V gene, CDR1 is ENHRY and CDR2 is SYGVKD. The CDR3 is made up of 15 amino acids. The DNA for the CDR3 is TGTGCCATCAGTGAGTTCTCGGCAGGGACTGAAAAACTGTTTTTT. Translation: CAISEFSAGTEKLFF.

J is TRBJ2-6 and V is TRBV30; D is tentatively TRBD1 or TRBD2 (5 bases each). Germline CDR1 and CDR2: GTSNPN and SVGIG (reference sequence). Trimming left V 5 bases short and J 0 bases short, with 8 bases between. The CDR3 is made up of 14 amino acids. CDR3 loop: CAWGDPSGANVLTF. In nucleotides, the CDR3 is TGTGCCTGGGGGGACCCCTCTGGGGCCAACGTCCTGACTTTC.

This clone showed up just once. The chain combines TRBV7-9 with TRBJ2-1; no firm D call. The CDR3 runs to 13 residues. The germline V and J ends were trimmed by 1 base and 9 bases, with 10 bases remaining between them. The germline V gene encodes CDR1 SEHNR and CDR2 FQNEAQ (reference sequence). The CDR3 region is CASSLEGGTEQFF. The CDR3 DNA reads as TGTGCCAGCAGCTTAGAAGGCGGAACTGAGCAGTTCTTC.

This clone was detected only a few times. CDR3 nucleotide sequence: TGTGCCTGGCTTGACAGGGGGCGCAGCACTTATGGCTACACCTTC. This translates into CAWLDRGRSTYGYTF. The chain employs TRBV30 and TRBJ1-2; 10 bases agree with TRBD1. The CDR3 runs 15 residues. Germline CDR1 reads GTSNPN; CDR2 reads SVGIG (reference sequence). V was pared by 5 bases and J by 5 bases, with 11 bases of the junction left unmatched. The full variable domain, rest sourced from reference TRBV30 and TRBJ1-2, is SQTIHQWPATLVQPVGSPLSLECTVEGTSNPNLYWYRQAAGRGLQLLFYSVGIGQISSEVPQNLSASRPQDRQFILSSKKLLLSDSGFYLCAWLDRGRSTYGYTFGSGTRLTVV.

The V and J genes are TRBV19 and TRBJ2-1; TRBD1 or TRBD2 may be the D gene (5 bases each). Germline V gene data show CDR1 as LNHDA and CDR2 as SQIVND (reference sequence). V was trimmed by 0 bases and J by 5 bases, leaving 14 bases between them. The CDR3 loop spans 16 amino acids. CDR3 sequence: CASSIEGDGFDNEQFF. The CDR3, as DNA: TGTGCCAGTAGTATAGAGGGGGACGGGTTCGACAATGAGCAGTTCTTC.

This chain links TRBV9 with TRBJ2-7; 11 nucleotides align to TRBD2. Germline values: CDR1 SGDLS, CDR2 YYNGEE. V was clipped by 0 bases and J by 3 bases; unmatched bases: 5. The CDR3 extends over 16 amino acids. The CDR3 protein is CASSVGAGTSGYEQYF. The CDR3 coding sequence is TGTGCCAGCAGCGTAGGAGCTGGGACTAGCGGCTACGAGCAGTACTTC.